This TCR beta chain originates from a study of shared clonotypes between healthy human individuals. As to this clone: Within the sample, other DNA sequences also encode this same CDR3.

The CDR3 has 14 amino acids. The V gene end was trimmed by 6 bases and the J gene end by 4 bases; junction bases not matched to a gene: 6. The germline gives CDR1 MDHEN, CDR2 SYDVKM. Libraries were prepared by immunoSEQ multiplex PCR; TCRdb keeps only in-frame clonotypes and omits some of them. Of roughly 1,000,000 clones in the sample, approximately 80% are singletons; the top ten hold roughly 0.57%. The chain joins TRBV28 to TRBJ1-2; TRBD1 aligns across 9 bases. The source of this sequence is a man in his late teens or twenties in good health. Some clones in this sample may be carry-over from other donors' samples. Sequenced material: memory CD4+ T cells from PBMCs. As for subset: CD45RA-negative fraction. DNA for the CDR3: TGTGCCAGCAGACAGGGGGCGGGCATCTATGGCTACACCTTC. It codes for CASRQGAGIYGYTF.